The 32 T cell receptor beta chains listed next were all sequenced from one sample in a study of blood T cell repertoires in COVID-19. Profiled with immunoSEQ multiplex PCR; TCRdb holds only in-frame clones, not every one. The repertoire holds under 50,000 clones, with just under 70% as singletons. The sample taken for sequencing was peripheral blood. These receptors came from an elderly man with acute or convalescent COVID-19.

This clone occurred a few times. CDR3 protein: CASSESVGFGITEAFF. The CDR3 nucleotides are TGCGCCAGCAGTGAGTCGGTAGGGTTCGGGATAACTGAAGCTTTCTTT. The rearrangement joins TRBV10-1 to TRBJ1-1; D gene uncertain. V was cut by 0 bases and J by 5 bases, with 16 bases left in between. This CDR3 is built from 16 residues. CDR1 is WNHNN, CDR2 SYGVQD, per germline (reference sequence).

This chain's CDR3 is CASRPTGGDEKLFF. CDR3 sequence (DNA): TGTGCCAGCAGACCGACAGGGGGTGATGAAAAACTGTTTTTT. The rearrangement links TRBV6-5 to TRBJ1-4, with 9 bases lining up with TRBD1. Trimming took 6 bases from V and 6 from J; bases not matched to a gene: 5. Per the germline V gene, CDR1 is MNHEY and CDR2 is SVGAGI. This CDR3 comprises 14 residues.

In this sample, this clone turned up many times. The chain is built from TRBV7-2 and TRBJ2-3; no definite D call. Per germline, CDR1 SGHTA and CDR2 FQGNSA. This CDR3 comprises 13 residues. V gave up 5 bases and J gave up 2 bases, with 8 bases separating them. The CDR3 loop reads CASSPGTTDTQYF. In DNA, the CDR3 is TGTGCCAGCAGCCCGGGTACCACAGATACGCAGTATTTT.

The sample holds a few counts of this clone. CDR3 sequence: CASSDSLNTEAFF. The CDR3 nucleotides are TGTGCCAGCAGTGACAGTTTGAACACTGAAGCTTTCTTT. The chain uses TRBV6-1 and TRBJ1-1, with D unclear. Germline V CDR1 and CDR2: MNHNS, SASEGT. Trimming left V 3 bases short and J 0 bases short, with 5 bases between. This CDR3 contains 13 residues.

The chain combines TRBV1 with TRBJ2-1; the D call in the table, TRBD2, was not verified against the DNA. TRBV1 constitutes a pseudogene. The CDR3 consists of 15 residues. CDR3 residues: CTSSQARGGYNEQFF. The CDR3 DNA reads as TGCACCAGCAGCCAAGCTCGGGGGGGTTACAATGAGCAGTTCTTC.

This chain joins TRBV28 and TRBJ1-2; 10 bases line up with TRBD1. V shed 8 bases, J shed 14 bases, and the junction held 20 bases outside the gene matches. Per the germline V gene, CDR1 is MDHEN and CDR2 is SYDVKM. The CDR3 is 15 amino acids. The CDR3 here is CASSRDPGTGDSGTF. CDR3 nucleotide sequence: TGTGCCAGCTCCCGAGATCCCGGGACAGGGGATTCGGGAACCTTC.

The chain uses TRBV6-5 and TRBJ2-7, with 7 bases aligning to TRBD2. The CDR3 contains 15 residues. J lost 9 bases, V lost 1 base, and 12 bases had no gene match. The germline V gene has CDR1 MNHEY and CDR2 SVGAGI. CDR3 protein: CASSYYGSGPQGQYF. The CDR3 DNA sequence: TGTGCCAGCAGTTACTATGGTAGCGGGCCCCAGGGGCAGTACTTC.

The chain employs TRBV5-4 and TRBJ1-3, with D maybe TRBD1 (5 bases). The germline V gene encodes CDR1 SGHNT and CDR2 YYREEE (reference sequence). The CDR3 extends over 15 amino acids. The V gene lost 4 bases and the J gene lost 3 bases, with 14 bases spanning the gap. In nucleotides, the CDR3 is TGTGCCAGCAGCCCCGGGGGGGGTGGTGGAAACACCATATATTTT. This translates into CASSPGGGGGNTIYF.

The chain has TRBV6-1 and TRBJ2-2; TRBD1 agrees at 10 bases. This CDR3 comprises 16 residues. Germline V gene lookup returns CDR1 MNHNS and CDR2 SASEGT. The trim removed 4 bases at V and 4 bases at J, leaving 6 bases unmatched. The CDR3 DNA reads as TGTGCCAGCAGTGGGGGACAGGGGTTTTTCACCGGGGAGCTGTTTTTT. Protein: CASSGGQGFFTGELFF.

This clone has a handful of counts. The V and J genes are TRBV27 and TRBJ1-5; D unclear. Germline lookup yields CDR1 MNHEY and CDR2 SMNVEV (reference sequence). The CDR3 runs to 16 residues. With 7 bases removed from V and 5 bases from J, the gap between germline ends came to 21 bases. The CDR3 is CASKRSALGSDQPQHF. CDR3 in DNA: TGTGCCAGCAAGCGATCCGCTCTCGGTAGTGATCAGCCCCAGCATTTT.

The chain employs TRBV7-2 and TRBJ2-7; no clear D gene. This CDR3 comprises 11 residues. CDR1 and CDR2 from the germline V gene are SGHTA and FQGNSA. Trimming stripped 5 bases from V and 3 bases from J, with 5 bases between. CDR3: CASSPNYEQYF. Here the CDR3 DNA reads TGTGCCAGCAGCCCCAACTACGAGCAGTACTTC.

The chain is built from TRBV5-4 and TRBJ1-4; the D is unclear. The ends were cut back, 0 bases at V and 8 bases at J, with 11 bases in the middle. Germline CDR1 reads SGHNT; CDR2 reads YYREEE (reference sequence). There are 14 residues in the CDR3. Here the CDR3 DNA reads TGTGCCAGCAGCTTGGACCCCCAACGGGAAAAACTGTTTTTT. Translated: CASSLDPQREKLFF.

This chain links TRBV6-1 with TRBJ2-6; a possible D gene is TRBD1 (5 bases). The germline V and J ends were trimmed by 4 bases and 0 bases, with 13 bases remaining between them. Germline CDR1 and CDR2: MNHNS and SASEGT. The length of the CDR3 is 17 residues. For the CDR3, the DNA is TGTGCCAGCAGTGCACGACCCGACAGCTCTGGGGCCAACGTCCTGACTTTC. Amino acid sequence: CASSARPDSSGANVLTF.

The V and J genes are TRBV30 and TRBJ1-4; TRBD1 matches 8 bases. Germline CDR1 is GTSNPN and CDR2 is SVGIG (reference sequence). The V gene end was trimmed by 2 bases and the J gene end by 2 bases; junction bases not matched to a gene: 1. The CDR3 spans 14 residues. CDR3 amino acids: CAWSRQGTNEKLFF. The CDR3 DNA follows: TGTGCCTGGAGTCGACAGGGGACTAATGAAAAACTGTTTTTT.

The chain recombines TRBV29-1 with TRBJ2-3; 10 bases are shared with TRBD2. V lost 7 bases, J lost 7 bases, and 5 bases stayed unmatched. The length of the CDR3 is 12 residues. Germline-derived CDR1 and CDR2 are SQVTM and ANQGSEA. DNA for the CDR3: TGCAGCGGCCAGCGGGGGGGGAATACGCAGTATTTT. It yields the protein CSGQRGGNTQYF.

This clone was detected a few times. V gene TRBV21-1 combines with J gene TRBJ2-7; the table's TRBD2 call for D was not verified on the DNA. TRBV21-1 counts as a pseudogene. The CDR3 loop spans 12 amino acids. The CDR3 sequence is CATSTSPYEQYF. In nucleotides, the CDR3 is TGTGCCACCTCCACTAGTCCCTACGAGCAGTACTTC.

The rearrangement uses TRBV2 and TRBJ1-2, with no clear D. The germline V gene encodes CDR1 SNHLY and CDR2 FYNNEI. V was shortened by 4 bases and J by 6 bases, with 12 bases between the two germline ends. The CDR3 extends over 13 amino acids. The CDR3 region has the DNA TGTGCCAGCAGTGTTATGCAGGCAAATGGCTACACCTTC. This codes for CASSVMQANGYTF.

This chain connects TRBV18 to TRBJ1-2; D gene uncertain. Germline-derived CDR1 and CDR2 are KGHSH and LQKENI. The CDR3 loop spans 15 amino acids. V shed 2 bases and J shed 8 bases, with 18 bases lying between them. CDR3 sequence: CASSPAVALSGGYTF. CDR3 nucleotide sequence: TGTGCCAGCTCACCAGCCGTGGCGCTATCGGGGGGCTACACCTTC.

The gene calls are TRBV21-1 and TRBJ2-5; the D segment call TRBD1 is taken from the table without a DNA check. TRBV21-1 is deemed a pseudogene. This CDR3 region has 16 residues. This CDR3 reads CASSKARRGVQETQYF. CDR3 DNA sequence: TGTGCCAGCAGCAAAGCGCGCAGGGGGGTACAAGAGACCCAGTACTTC.

This clone was seen once. The CDR3 DNA reads as TGTGCCAGCAGCTTAGGATTCGCTAGCTCCTACGAGCAGTACTTC. It is translated as CASSLGFASSYEQYF. V and J are TRBV11-2 and TRBJ2-7; D remains ambiguous. V was cut by 1 base and J by 0 bases, with 10 bases left in between. This CDR3 is 15 amino acids long. Looked up from germline, CDR1 is SGHAT and CDR2 is FQNNGV.

This clone was found many times. The V call is TRBV14, the J call TRBJ2-1, with 9 bases fitting TRBD2. With V trimmed by 0 bases and J by 8 bases, 8 bases remained unmatched. The CDR3 is made up of 16 amino acids. Per the germline V gene, CDR1 is SGHDN and CDR2 is FVKESK. The CDR3 nucleotides read TGTGCCAGCAGCCAAGACGGGACTAGCACGGTCGATGAGCAGTTCTTC. This sequence encodes CASSQDGTSTVDEQFF.

The CDR3 DNA is TGTGCCAGCAGCCTAGGGACAGGGGGCTCAGCTTTCTTT. This gives the protein CASSLGTGGSAFF. The J gene is TRBJ1-1, the V gene TRBV2; 12 bases are shared with TRBD1. From germline, CDR1 is SNHLY and CDR2 FYNNEI. Unmatched junction bases numbered 6, after V lost 6 bases and J lost 10 bases. CDR3 length: 13 amino acids.

The chain employs TRBV3-1 (or the pseudogene TRBV3-2) and TRBJ2-5; D is perhaps TRBD2 (5 bases). V lost 0 bases to trimming and J lost 0 bases, with 8 bases between them. CDR1 is LGHDT, CDR2 YNNKEL, per germline (reference sequence). The CDR3 spans 15 residues. This chain's CDR3 is CASSQDGLHQETQYF. The CDR3 coding sequence is TGTGCCAGCAGCCAAGATGGACTTCACCAAGAGACCCAGTACTTC.

This chain joins TRBV6-1 and TRBJ1-2; 12 nucleotides agree with TRBD1. CDR1 and CDR2 from the germline V gene are MNHNS and SASEGT. V was pared by 4 bases and J by 5 bases, with 20 bases of the junction left unmatched. The CDR3 totals 20 residues. The CDR3 sequence: CASSAGRPTGTGGLWYGYTF. In DNA, the CDR3 is TGTGCCAGCAGTGCAGGACGACCAACCGGGACAGGGGGCTTGTGGTATGGCTACACCTTC.

The rearrangement links TRBV3-1 (or the pseudogene TRBV3-2) to TRBJ1-1, with 7 positions matching TRBD1. The CDR3 consists of 16 residues. Germline loops: CDR1 LGHDT, CDR2 YNNKEL (reference sequence). J gave up 0 bases and V 3 bases, and 7 bases lay outside the gene matches. In DNA, the CDR3 is TGTGCCAGCAGCCATCGGGGACAGACTCTGAACACTGAAGCTTTCTTT. Translation: CASSHRGQTLNTEAFF.

The chain has TRBV5-1 and TRBJ1-4; weak D call: TRBD1 (5 bases). The germline CDR1 and CDR2 sequences are SGHRS and YFSETQ. The germline V and J ends were trimmed by 1 base and 8 bases, with 15 bases remaining between them. This CDR3 spans 15 amino acids. In DNA, the CDR3 is TGCGCCAGCAGCTTGACCGGGGGTGGCGGAGAAAAACTGTTTTTT. This sequence encodes CASSLTGGGGEKLFF.

The gene calls are TRBV19 and TRBJ1-5; no definite D call. CDR1 is LNHDA, CDR2 SQIVND, per germline (reference sequence). This CDR3 is 13 amino acids long. Trimming stripped 5 bases from V and 4 bases from J, with 9 bases between. The CDR3 bases are TGTGCCAGTAGTTCTGGGAGGAATCAGCCCCAGCATTTT. Translating gives CASSSGRNQPQHF. The full variable domain, rest sourced from reference TRBV19 and TRBJ1-5, is DGGITQSPKYLFRKEGQNVTLSCEQNLNHDAMYWYRQDPGQGLRLIYYSQIVNDFQKGDIAEGYSVSREKKESFPLTVTSAQKNPTAFYLCASSSGRNQPQHFGDGTRLSIL.

The chain's CDR3 is CASSTARQGTEQYF. In DNA, the CDR3 is TGTGCCAGCAGCACAGCCCGACAGGGTACCGAGCAGTACTTC. The rearrangement uses TRBV6-5 and TRBJ2-7; 7 nucleotides align to TRBD1. This CDR3 is 14 amino acids long. Germline assignment: CDR1 MNHEY and CDR2 SVGAGI. J was trimmed by 6 bases and V by 6 bases; bases with no gene match: 11.

The J gene is TRBJ1-2, the V gene TRBV13, with D possibly matching TRBD1 (5 bases). CDR1 is PRHDT, CDR2 FYEKMQ, per germline (reference sequence). The CDR3 is made up of 13 amino acids. V lost 5 bases and J lost 7, with 14 bases in between. The CDR3 here is CASSPAGRGGYTF. In DNA, the CDR3 is TGTGCCAGCAGCCCCGCGGGGAGGGGTGGCTACACCTTC.

J is TRBJ1-2 and V is TRBV24-1; D gene uncertain. V lost 4 bases to trimming and J lost 7 bases, with 12 bases between them. This CDR3 comprises 13 residues. The germline V gene has CDR1 KGHDR and CDR2 SFDVKD. This CDR3 reads CATSEFDGGGYTF. CDR3 bases: TGTGCCACCAGTGAGTTTGATGGCGGTGGCTACACCTTC.

This clone has only one observation. The chain recombines TRBV2 with TRBJ2-1; no reliable D call. CDR1 is SNHLY, CDR2 FYNNEI, per germline. CDR3 length: 12 residues. Trimming shortened V by 4 bases and J by 8 bases, and 9 bases separated the two germline ends. The CDR3: CASSVSFDEQFF. The CDR3, as DNA: TGTGCCAGCAGTGTGTCCTTCGATGAGCAGTTCTTC. The variable domain in full, completed from reference TRBV2 and TRBJ2-1, reads EPEVTQTPSHQVTQMGQEVILRCVPISNHLYFYWYRQILGQKVEFLVSFYNNEISEKSEIFDDQFSVERPDGSNFTLKIRSTKLEDSAMYFCASSVSFDEQFFGPGTRLTVL.

V gene TRBV2 combines with J gene TRBJ2-5; TRBD2 matches at 10 bases. V lost 4 bases to trimming and J lost 2 bases; unmatched junction nucleotides: 4. The CDR3 consists of 15 residues. Looked up from germline, CDR1 is SNHLY and CDR2 is FYNNEI. The CDR3 DNA reads as TGTGCCAGCAGTGGGCCTAGCGGGGGTCAAGAGACCCAGTACTTC. It specifies CASSGPSGGQETQYF.